This TCR beta chain was sequenced in a study of identical twins' blood T cells. Regarding the study as a whole: Top TCRbeta clonotypes were shared more with twin than unrelated donors.

TCRdb used MiXCR to reprocess the 5' RACE reads, holding one entry per CDR3 protein. The data show 350,000 to 400,000 distinct CDR3 sequences, with 25% to 35% seen just once and about 6% held by the top ten. This clonotype has ten or more counts. The antigen remains undetermined. This CDR3 is built from 13 residues. CDR1 and CDR2 from the germline V gene are SNHLY and FYNNEI. The V and J ends lost 9 bases and 7 bases respectively, with 18 bases between them. This chain links TRBV2 with TRBJ1-2; unclear D gene. The source material was PBMCs. The receptor was isolated from a woman aged 18-50 years in good health. The CDR3 region has the DNA TGTGCCAGTAGCACTTCAGAAACCCGTGGCTACACCTTC. It translates to CASSTSETRGYTF.